Presented here are 26 T cell receptor beta chains from one specimen sequenced in a study of CD8+CD57+ T cells in acquired aplastic anemia. The study profiled TCR beta VDJ and CDR3 using genomic DNA as template. Using its own MiXCR run on the reads, TCRdb lists one record per CDR3 protein. The sample consists of around 430,000 distinct CDR3 sequences, approximately 32% of them appearing once. Patients sequenced had flow cytometry evidence of CD8+CD57+ cell expansion. The sequenced material came from sorted CD4+, CD8+, or CD8+CD57+ T cells (not recorded which) from PBMCs. These receptors originate from a human donor with aplastic anemia.

This chain joins TRBV7-9 and TRBJ2-2; 10 bases map to TRBD2. The germline V gene encodes CDR1 SEHNR and CDR2 FQNEAQ (reference sequence). The CDR3 spans 17 residues. The ends lost 6 bases at V and 2 bases at J; junction bases unmatched: 9. The CDR3 protein is CASSQVSGGYNTGELFF. The CDR3, as DNA: TGTGCCAGCAGTCAAGTTAGCGGGGGGTACAACACCGGGGAGCTGTTTTTT.

Of note for this clonotype: Sequence at one end of the junction differs from germline and may be a read error. V usage is TRBV11-2 and J usage is TRBJ1-6, with D perhaps TRBD1 (6 bases). Per germline, CDR1 SGHAT and CDR2 FQNNGV. The CDR3 covers 15 residues. CDR3 coding DNA: TGTGCCAGCAGCCTAGACCAGCTCCAGGGGACACCCCTCCACTTT. Its protein product is CASSLDQLQGTPLHF.

On this clonotype itself: A much bigger clone sits one base away, suggesting this may be a read error. This likely comes from a read error, as the CDR3 has no conserved phenylalanine or tryptophan at its end. The chain recombines TRBV7-2 with TRBJ2-5; the match to TRBD1 covers 7 bases. Germline values: CDR1 SGHTA, CDR2 FQGNSA. This CDR3 spans 13 amino acids. Trimming at V came to 4 bases and at J to 2 bases, leaving 1 base not matched to a gene. The CDR3 loop is CASSWDSQETQYS. DNA of the CDR3: TGTGCCAGCAGCTGGGACAGTCAAGAGACCCAGTACTCC.

V is TRBV20-1 and J is TRBJ2-7, with 12 bases aligning to TRBD2. The CDR3 is made up of 18 amino acids. Germline lookup yields CDR1 DFQATT and CDR2 SNEGSKA (reference sequence). V lost 0 bases and J lost 3; bases outside the gene matches: 12. CDR3 DNA sequence: TGCAGTGCTAGAGATCCCCTTACTACTAGCGGGAGGCTCTACGAGCAGTACTTC. Amino acid sequence: CSARDPLTTSGRLYEQYF.

V is TRBV5-1 and J is TRBJ1-1, with a tentative D call TRBD1 (5 bases). Germline CDR1 SGHRS, CDR2 YFSETQ. The CDR3 spans 16 residues. Trimming took off 4 bases at V and 0 bases at J, with 16 bases between the two ends. The CDR3 spells CASSPGLTAMNTEAFF. The DNA of the CDR3 is TGCGCCAGCAGCCCAGGGCTGACGGCAATGAACACTGAAGCTTTCTTT.

About this clonotype: This clone may be a read error of a much larger clone one base away. The chain employs TRBV7-9 and TRBJ1-2, with TRBD1 identical over 8 bases. Losses at the gene ends were 5 bases for V and 7 bases for J; bases not matched to a gene: 12. CDR3 length: 15 amino acids. The V gene's germline CDR1 is SEHNR and CDR2 FQNEAQ (reference sequence). The CDR3 here is CASSPSGRGLIGYTF. The CDR3 DNA sequence: TGTGCCAGCAGCCCATCGGGCAGGGGGCTTATTGGCTACACCTTC.

The V and J genes are TRBV4-2 and TRBJ1-5, with D possibly TRBD1 on 5 matching bases. This CDR3 is built from 16 residues. The V gene lost 0 bases and the J gene lost 6 bases, with 15 bases spanning the gap. In germline, CDR1 is LGHNA, CDR2 YNFKEQ. CDR3 nucleotide sequence: TGTGCCAGCAGCCAAGAGTCCGGGACCCCGAGTCAGCCCCAGCATTTT. Protein product: CASSQESGTPSQPQHF.

The V and J genes are TRBV11-1 and TRBJ1-3, with a weak D call TRBD1 (5 bases). The germline V and J ends were trimmed by 5 bases and 1 base, with 18 bases remaining between them. Germline V gene sequence: CDR1 SGHAT, CDR2 FQDESV (reference sequence). This CDR3 has 17 residues. The CDR3 nucleotides are TGTGCCAGCAGCGTCCCGGGGGACGAGATATCTGGAAACACCATATATTTT. Translating it yields CASSVPGDEISGNTIYF.

This clonotype came up a few times. The V gene is TRBV12-3 or TRBV12-4, the J gene TRBJ2-7; D possibly corresponds to TRBD1 (5 bases). The CDR3 length is 15 residues. V dropped 6 bases and J dropped 1 base, with 16 bases sitting between them. The CDR3 is CASSPFRGQSYEQYF. The CDR3 nucleotides are TGTGCCAGCAGCCCTTTTAGGGGTCAGTCCTACGAGCAGTACTTC.

As for this clonotype: This may arise from a read error, as a much more abundant clone is one base away. This rearrangement joins TRBV29-1 to TRBJ2-3; 7 bases align to TRBD2. Trimming took 7 bases from V and 3 from J; bases not matched to a gene: 13. Germline assignment: CDR1 SQVTM and CDR2 ANQGSEA. The CDR3 contains 15 residues. CDR3 amino acids: CSAQEAGKGTDTQYF. The CDR3 DNA is TGCAGCGCTCAGGAAGCGGGAAAAGGAACAGATACGCAGTATTTT.

This clonotype showed up many times. V gene TRBV6-1 combines with J gene TRBJ1-2; D unresolved. V was clipped by 6 bases and J by 3 bases, with 14 bases between them. Looked up from germline, CDR1 is MNHNS and CDR2 is SASEGT. There are 14 residues in the CDR3. The DNA of the CDR3 is TGTGCCAGCAGCCAAACGACGGGCTACTATGGCTACACCTTC. It yields the protein CASSQTTGYYGYTF.

The J gene is TRBJ2-3, the V gene TRBV6-1; D is unresolved. V was shortened by 5 bases and J by 4 bases, with 13 bases between the two germline ends. The germline gives CDR1 MNHNS, CDR2 SASEGT. The CDR3 is 14 residues long. The CDR3 loop is CASSPGSLPDTQYF. DNA of the CDR3: TGTGCCAGCAGTCCCGGATCTCTGCCAGATACGCAGTATTTT.

V and J are TRBV3-1 and TRBJ2-7; weak D call: TRBD1 (6 bases). CDR1 is LGHDT and CDR2 is YNNKEL in the germline V gene (reference sequence). V dropped 8 bases and J dropped 5 bases, with 16 bases sitting between them. This CDR3 has 13 residues. The CDR3 sequence: CASEDRTEHEQYF. The DNA of the CDR3 is TGTGCCAGCGAAGACAGGACTGAACACGAGCAGTACTTC.

The table lists this clonotype with a few counts. This chain uses TRBV11-2 with TRBJ1-6; D gene unclear. Trimming shortened V by 0 bases and J by 9 bases, and 9 bases separated the two germline ends. CDR1 and CDR2 from the germline V gene are SGHAT and FQNNGV. The CDR3 length is 14 residues. CDR3 region: CASSLEPEGSPLHF. The CDR3 DNA reads TGTGCCAGCAGCTTAGAACCCGAGGGTTCACCCCTCCACTTT. The entire variable domain, with the rest obtained from reference TRBV11-2 and TRBJ1-6, is as follows: EAGVAQSPRYKIIEKRQSVAFWCNPISGHATLYWYQQILGQGPKLLIQFQNNGVVDDSQLPKDRFSAERLKGVDSTLKIQPAKLEDSAVYLCASSLEPEGSPLHFGNGTRLTVT.

This clonotype was observed a few times. The genes are TRBV18 and TRBJ1-5, with D perhaps TRBD1 (5 bases). The CDR3 has 15 residues. CDR1 and CDR2 from the germline V gene are KGHSH and LQKENI. Deletions cut 1 base from V and 3 bases from J, with 10 bases between. The CDR3, as DNA: TGTGCCAGCTCACCACAAGGGACCAACAATCAGCCCCAGCATTTT. Translating gives CASSPQGTNNQPQHF. The full variable domain, rest sourced from reference TRBV18 and TRBJ1-5, is NAGVMQNPRHLVRRRGQEARLRCSPMKGHSHVYWYRQLPEEGLKFMVYLQKENIIDESGMPKERFSAEFPKEGPSILRIQQVVRGDSAAYFCASSPQGTNNQPQHFGDGTRLSIL.

This clonotype was found many times. The gene calls are TRBV2 and TRBJ2-3, with 11 bases that match TRBD2. This CDR3 is 14 amino acids long. The trim removed 7 bases at V and 1 base at J, leaving 1 base unmatched. Germline CDR1 reads SNHLY; CDR2 reads FYNNEI. CDR3: CASILAGGTDTQYF. CDR3 coding DNA: TGTGCCAGCATACTAGCGGGAGGCACAGATACGCAGTATTTT.

Comments on this clonotype: It may be a read error: a sequence one base away is much more abundant. This sequence joins TRBV2 and TRBJ1-3; D is undetermined. Germline lookup yields CDR1 SNHLY and CDR2 FYNNEI. There are 13 residues in the CDR3. In DNA form, the CDR3 reads TGTGCCAGCAGTACACAGACTGGAGACACCATATATTTT. Protein: CASSTQTGDTIYF. Filled out from reference TRBV2 and TRBJ1-3, the complete variable domain reads EPEVTQTPSHQVTQMGQEVILRCVPISNHLYFYWYRQILGQKVEFLVSFYNNEISEKSEIFDDQFSVERPDGSNFTLKIRSTKLEDSAMYFCASSTQTGDTIYFGEGSWLTVV.

Many counts were recorded for this clonotype. This chain links TRBV10-3 with TRBJ1-1; 7 bases agree with TRBD1. V lost 4 bases, J lost 0 bases, and 5 bases stayed unmatched. The CDR3 is made up of 15 amino acids. Per germline, CDR1 ENHRY and CDR2 SYGVKD. Here the CDR3 DNA reads TGTGCCATCAGTGGGTCAGGGGGGATGAACACTGAAGCTTTCTTT. This translates into CAISGSGGMNTEAFF.

The V gene is TRBV6-2 or TRBV6-3, the J gene TRBJ1-3; 8 bases agree with TRBD1. Germline values: CDR1 MNHEY, CDR2 SVGEGT. The CDR3 covers 20 residues. V lost 0 bases and J lost 2; bases outside the gene matches: 15. CDR3 protein: CASSYSRVGQGSRPGNTIYF. The CDR3 DNA sequence: TGTGCCAGCAGTTACTCGAGAGTAGGACAGGGCTCACGTCCTGGAAACACCATATATTTT.

This clonotype was seen more than once but under ten times. This rearrangement joins TRBV27 to TRBJ2-7, with TRBD2 matching 8 bases. CDR3 size: 15 residues. Germline V gives CDR1 MNHEY, CDR2 SMNVEV (reference sequence). V gave up 2 bases and J gave up 5 bases; unmatched junction bases: 8. CDR3 in amino acids: CASSLRGTSPDEQYF. The CDR3 DNA sequence: TGTGCCAGCAGTTTAAGAGGGACTAGTCCCGACGAGCAGTACTTC.

This clonotype was counted only a few times. The V and J genes are TRBV5-1 and TRBJ1-1; 9 nucleotides match TRBD1. With 0 bases clipped from V and 5 bases from J, the junction kept 2 bases outside the gene matches. Germline assignment: CDR1 SGHRS and CDR2 YFSETQ. The CDR3 length is 14 residues. Written as DNA, the CDR3 is TGCGCCAGCAGCTTGGGGGACAGGGCTACTGAAGCTTTCTTT. This encodes CASSLGDRATEAFF.

The chain is built from TRBV9 and TRBJ2-1; 13 bases line up with TRBD2. The J segment lost 6 bases and the V segment lost 2 bases, leaving 5 bases of the junction unmatched. Germline V gene lookup returns CDR1 SGDLS and CDR2 YYNGEE. The CDR3 length is 16 residues. The CDR3 loop reads CASSVTSGRALNEQFF. In nucleotides, the CDR3 is TGTGCCAGCAGCGTCACTAGCGGGAGGGCTCTCAATGAGCAGTTCTTC. The full variable domain, completed using reference TRBV9 and TRBJ2-1, is DSGVTQTPKHLITATGQRVTLRCSPRSGDLSVYWYQQSLDQGLQFLIQYYNGEERAKGNILERFSAQQFPDLHSELNLSSLELGDSALYFCASSVTSGRALNEQFFGPGTRLTVL.

The rearrangement joins TRBV10-3 to TRBJ2-1, with TRBD2 matching over 7 bases. Germline V lookup: CDR1 ENHRY, CDR2 SYGVKD. The CDR3 extends over 14 amino acids. Trimming at V came to 4 bases and at J to 8 bases, leaving 8 bases not matched to a gene. The CDR3 sequence is CAISVAGVVDEQFF. In DNA, the CDR3 is TGTGCCATCAGTGTGGCGGGAGTGGTCGATGAGCAGTTCTTC.

This clonotype was recorded only once. The V call is TRBV15, the J call TRBJ2-6, with 10 nucleotides matching TRBD1. This CDR3 comprises 17 residues. V shed 3 bases and J 1 base; nucleotides not matched to a gene: 3. Germline V gene data show CDR1 as LNHNV and CDR2 as YYDKDF (reference sequence). The CDR3 sequence is CATSRRQGASGANVLTF. CDR3 coding DNA: TGTGCCACCAGCAGGAGACAGGGGGCGTCTGGGGCCAACGTCCTGACTTTC.

This clonotype has ten or more counts. The chain combines TRBV29-1 with TRBJ2-3; D tentatively reads TRBD1 or TRBD2 (5 bases each). From germline, CDR1 is SQVTM and CDR2 ANQGSEA. There are 12 residues in the CDR3. Trimming pared 8 bases from V and 4 bases from J, leaving 13 bases between. CDR3 DNA sequence: TGCAGCTCCGGGACCCGCGCAGATACGCAGTATTTT. It yields the protein CSSGTRADTQYF.

V usage is TRBV10-3 and J usage is TRBJ2-2; 8 positions match TRBD1. CDR1 is ENHRY and CDR2 is SYGVKD in the germline V gene. The CDR3 is 15 residues long. V shed 11 bases and J 2 bases; nucleotides not matched to a gene: 10. The CDR3 here is CAPMTGVLNTGELFF. The CDR3 DNA follows: TGTGCCCCCATGACAGGGGTCTTAAACACCGGGGAGCTGTTTTTT.